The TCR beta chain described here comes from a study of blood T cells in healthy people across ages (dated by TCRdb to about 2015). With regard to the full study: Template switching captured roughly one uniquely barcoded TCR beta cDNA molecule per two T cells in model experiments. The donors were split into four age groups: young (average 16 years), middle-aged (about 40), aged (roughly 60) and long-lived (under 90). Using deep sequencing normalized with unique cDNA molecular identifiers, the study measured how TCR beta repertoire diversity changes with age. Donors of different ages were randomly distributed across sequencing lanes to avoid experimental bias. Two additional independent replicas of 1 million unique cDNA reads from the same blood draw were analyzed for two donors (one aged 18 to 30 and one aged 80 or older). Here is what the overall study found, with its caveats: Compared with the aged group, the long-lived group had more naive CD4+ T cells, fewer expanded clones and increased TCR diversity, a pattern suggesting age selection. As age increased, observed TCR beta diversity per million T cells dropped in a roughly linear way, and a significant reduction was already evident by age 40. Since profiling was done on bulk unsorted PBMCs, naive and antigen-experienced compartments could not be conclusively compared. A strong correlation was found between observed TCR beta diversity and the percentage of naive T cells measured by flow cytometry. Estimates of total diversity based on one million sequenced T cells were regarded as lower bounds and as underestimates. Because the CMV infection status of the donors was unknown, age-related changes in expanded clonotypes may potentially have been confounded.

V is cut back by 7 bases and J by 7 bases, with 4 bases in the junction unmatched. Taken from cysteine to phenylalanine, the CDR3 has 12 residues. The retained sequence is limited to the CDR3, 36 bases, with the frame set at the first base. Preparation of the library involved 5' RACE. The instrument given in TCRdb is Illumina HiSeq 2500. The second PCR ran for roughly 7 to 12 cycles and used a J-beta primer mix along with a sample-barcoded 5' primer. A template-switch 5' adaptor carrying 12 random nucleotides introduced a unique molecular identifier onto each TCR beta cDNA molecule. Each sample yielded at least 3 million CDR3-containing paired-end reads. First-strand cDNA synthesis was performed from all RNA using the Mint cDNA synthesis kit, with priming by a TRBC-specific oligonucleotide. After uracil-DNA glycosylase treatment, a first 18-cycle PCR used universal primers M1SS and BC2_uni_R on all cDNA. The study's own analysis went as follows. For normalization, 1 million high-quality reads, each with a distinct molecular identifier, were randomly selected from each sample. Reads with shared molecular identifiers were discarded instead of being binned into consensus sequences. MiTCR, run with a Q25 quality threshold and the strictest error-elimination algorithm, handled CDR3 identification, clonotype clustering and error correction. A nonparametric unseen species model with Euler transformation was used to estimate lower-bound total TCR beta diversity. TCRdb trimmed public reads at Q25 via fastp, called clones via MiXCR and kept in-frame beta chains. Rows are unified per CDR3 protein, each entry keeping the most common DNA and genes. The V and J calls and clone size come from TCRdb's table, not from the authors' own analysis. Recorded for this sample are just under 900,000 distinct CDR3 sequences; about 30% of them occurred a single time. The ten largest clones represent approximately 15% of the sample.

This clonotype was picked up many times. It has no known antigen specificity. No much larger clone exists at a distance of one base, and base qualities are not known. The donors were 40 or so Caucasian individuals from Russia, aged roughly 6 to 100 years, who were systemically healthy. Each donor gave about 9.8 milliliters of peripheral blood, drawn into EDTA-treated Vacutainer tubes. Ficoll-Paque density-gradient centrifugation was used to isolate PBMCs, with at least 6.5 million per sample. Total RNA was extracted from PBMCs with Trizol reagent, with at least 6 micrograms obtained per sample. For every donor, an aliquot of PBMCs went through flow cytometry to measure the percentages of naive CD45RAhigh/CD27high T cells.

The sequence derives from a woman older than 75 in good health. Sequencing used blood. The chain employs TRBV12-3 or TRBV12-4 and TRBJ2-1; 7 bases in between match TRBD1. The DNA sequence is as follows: TGTGCCAGCATCCAGGGACAGAATGAGCAGTTCTTC. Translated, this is CASIQGQNEQFF.